These 12 T cell receptor beta chains were sequenced from one sample in a study of T cells in women clearing cervical HPV infection (dated 2018 in TCRdb). The library was built by means of the immunoSEQ multiplex PCR assay. Here the immuneACCESS table is served through TCRdb, limited to in-frame sequences with V and J called. Missing clones are a known gap in these copies; in checked studies unresolved V genes cover under half, and the rest lacks a known reason. Per the sample table, the count is 25,000 to 35,000 clones. In total, the top ten clones hold 15% to 20% of the sample. The sample was blood buffy coat. These receptors came from a woman between 18 and 70 years old with a cervical HPV16 infection that either progressed to CIN3+ or cleared (not recorded which).

In the case of this clone: The sequence runs out 3 residues before the end of the CDR3; the remainder is reconstructed from the germline J gene. The chain carries TRBV20-1 and TRBJ1-5; 10 nucleotides align to TRBD1. V shed 3 bases and J 2 bases; nucleotides not matched to a gene: 7. The CDR3 totals 16 residues. Germline loops: CDR1 DFQATT, CDR2 SNEGSKA (reference sequence). The CDR3 DNA, read in part, is TGCAGTGCTAGGGAGGCCGGGACAGGGGGCAATCAGCCC. This encodes CSAREAGTGGNQP. The CDR3 in full is CSAREAGTGGNQPQHF.

About this clone: Read coverage stops 3 residues before the CDR3 terminus; the germline J gene supplies the remainder. The chain has TRBV19 and TRBJ2-3; no clear D gene. The CDR3 covers 14 residues. CDR1 is LNHDA and CDR2 is SQIVND in the germline V gene (reference sequence). CDR3 sequence reads: CASSIDTYQETQYF. The sequenced part of the CDR3 DNA is TGTGCCAGTAGTATTGACACGTACCAAGAGACG.

Here the CDR3 reads CSARDPREGGTNEKLFF. Incomplete CDR3 DNA: TGCAGTGCTAGAGATCCCAGGGAGGGAGGCACTAATGAAAAA. V is TRBV20-1 and J is TRBJ1-4; TRBD1 might be the D (5 bases). The read is 3 residues too short to cover the CDR3 end, so that end is filled in from the germline J gene. The CDR3 is made up of 17 amino acids. V lost 0 bases and J 2 bases, leaving 16 bases between the germline ends. Germline V lookup: CDR1 DFQATT, CDR2 SNEGSKA (reference sequence).

Turning to this clone: Other DNA variants within this sample encode the same CDR3. CDR3 loop: CASSPQGLASSPGELFF. The covered CDR3 bases are TGTGCCAGCAGCCCACAGGGCCTAGCTTCGAGTCCCGGGGAG. The rearrangement joins TRBV7-3 to TRBJ2-2; possibly TRBD1 for D (6 bases). The CDR3 end is not reached by the read, which stops 3 residues before it; the germline J gene fills it in. The CDR3 loop spans 17 amino acids. V lost 5 bases and J lost 6, with 22 bases in between. From germline, CDR1 is SGHTA and CDR2 FQGTGA.

The CDR3 DNA, read in part, is TGTGCCAGCAGCTTCTCATTGAGGGGGCGGTACGAC. It yields the protein CASSFSLRGRYD. The CDR3 as a whole reads CASSFSLRGRYDYTF. The gene calls are TRBV7-6 and TRBJ1-2, with TRBD1 identical over 7 bases. The read terminates 3 residues before the CDR3 end, so the remaining end is supplied by the germline J gene. The length of the CDR3 is 15 residues. Per the germline V gene, CDR1 is SGHVS and CDR2 is FNYEAQ.

Details on this clone: The CDR3 is cut off 3 residues early in the read; its end comes from the germline J gene. The gene calls are TRBV6-2 or TRBV6-3 and TRBJ1-5; perhaps TRBD1 as D (5 bases). Germline V lookup: CDR1 MNHEY, CDR2 SVGEGT. CDR3 length: 15 amino acids. V was trimmed by 0 bases and J by 3 bases, leaving 9 bases between them. The CDR3 bases that were read are TGTGCCAGCAGTTACTCGGGGGGGGACAATCAGCCC. Its protein product is CASSYSGGDNQP. The complete CDR3 reads CASSYSGGDNQPQHF.

Note on this clone: The read comes to an end 3 residues before the CDR3 does, leaving the germline J gene to fill in the end. The chain combines TRBV18 with TRBJ2-3; 12 nucleotides align to TRBD2. The CDR3 covers 19 residues. Germline-derived CDR1 and CDR2 are KGHSH and LQKENI. The CDR3 reads CASSPRSLAGGPGEETQYF. CDR3 bases read: TGTGCCAGCTCACCACGTTCGCTAGCGGGAGGGCCGGGTGAGGAGACG.

CDR3: CASSFLRGYEKLFF. The sequenced part of the CDR3 DNA is TGTGCCAGCAGCTTCCTTAGGGGTTATGAAAAA. The chain is built from TRBV5-6 and TRBJ1-4, with D perhaps matching TRBD1 (5 bases). From the germline J gene comes the end of the CDR3, since the read stops 3 residues before it. Trimming cost V 2 bases and J 6 bases, with 11 bases left between them. CDR3 length: 14 residues. Germline CDR1 SGHDT, CDR2 YYEEEE.

A remark on this clone: The read comes to an end 3 residues before the CDR3 does, leaving the germline J gene to fill in the end. This chain uses TRBV7-2 with TRBJ2-7; the D gene is possibly TRBD2 (5 bases). Germline V CDR1 and CDR2: SGHTA, FQGNSA. Between the trimmed V and J ends, which lost 5 bases and 2 bases, there was a span of 16 bases. CDR3 size: 15 residues. The CDR3 loop is CASSKRADGAYEQYF. The CDR3 bases that were read are TGTGCCAGCAGCAAAAGGGCCGACGGGGCCTACGAG.

As for this clone: From the germline J gene comes the end of the CDR3, since the read stops 3 residues before it. The J gene is TRBJ2-3, the V gene TRBV5-4, with D tentatively TRBD2 (7 bases). The V end was cut by 2 bases, the J end by 1 base, with 11 bases between. Germline CDR1 is SGHNT and CDR2 is YYREEE (reference sequence). The CDR3 contains 15 residues. The CDR3 sequence is CASSFREGGTDTQYF. The part of the CDR3 DNA that was read is TGTGCCAGCAGCTTCAGGGAGGGGGGCACAGATACG.

A remark on this clone: The DNA ends 3 residues before the CDR3 does, and the rest of the CDR3 is filled in from the germline J gene. The rearrangement links TRBV29-1 to TRBJ1-2; no definite D call. This CDR3 comprises 13 residues. CDR1 SQVTM and CDR2 ANQGSEA come from the germline V gene. This chain's CDR3 is CSVESWRERGYTF. The DNA read from the CDR3 is TGCAGCGTTGAAAGTTGGAGGGAGCGGGGC.

Regarding this clone: The sequence runs out 3 residues before the end of the CDR3; the remainder is reconstructed from the germline J gene. This sequence joins TRBV18 and TRBJ1-1; 7 nucleotides line up with TRBD1. The CDR3 is 17 residues long. Germline loops: CDR1 KGHSH, CDR2 LQKENI. CDR3 DNA (partial): TGTGCCAGCTCACAGGGACAGCTCCATGCGGGATCCTACGAG. Encoded protein: CASSQGQLHAGSYE. The whole CDR3 sequence reads CASSQGQLHAGSYEAFF.